These 3 T cell receptor beta chains were sequenced from one sample in a study of blood T cell repertoires in COVID-19. Generated by immunoSEQ multiplex PCR, the TCRdb table keeps only in-frame clones and is missing some. The sample carries roughly 370,000 clones, 85% to 90% recorded once. The specimen sequenced was PBMCs or T cells enriched from blood (not recorded which). Receptors originate from a woman aged 50 to 65 who had recovered from COVID-19.

The J gene is TRBJ2-2, the V gene TRBV6-5, with 10 bases lining up with TRBD1. The CDR3 spans 16 residues. The ends lost 2 bases at V and 7 bases at J; junction bases unmatched: 7. The germline CDR1 and CDR2 sequences are MNHEY and SVGAGI. The CDR3 coding sequence is TGTGCCAGCAGTTACGGGGCGGACAGGGGGAGCGGGGAGCTGTTTTTT. It encodes CASSYGADRGSGELFF.

The V and J genes are TRBV30 and TRBJ1-6, with TRBD1 identical over 10 bases. J gave up 4 bases and V 3 bases, and 9 bases lay outside the gene matches. CDR1 is GTSNPN, CDR2 SVGIG, per germline (reference sequence). This CDR3 spans 17 amino acids. The CDR3 sequence is CAWRNDRGRLYNSPLHF. Here the CDR3 DNA reads TGTGCCTGGAGAAACGACAGGGGGCGCCTTTATAATTCACCCCTCCACTTT. The complete variable domain, with remaining parts taken from reference TRBV30 and TRBJ1-6, reads SQTIHQWPATLVQPVGSPLSLECTVEGTSNPNLYWYRQAAGRGLQLLFYSVGIGQISSEVPQNLSASRPQDRQFILSSKKLLLSDSGFYLCAWRNDRGRLYNSPLHFGNGTRLTVT.

V and J are TRBV29-1 and TRBJ2-1, with a tentative D call TRBD2 (5 bases). Germline-derived CDR1 and CDR2 are SQVTM and ANQGSEA. Trimming cost V 6 bases and J 6 bases, with 6 bases left between them. The CDR3 extends over 10 amino acids. Here the CDR3 reads CSVTSNEQFF. CDR3 nucleotides: TGCAGCGTCACTAGCAATGAGCAGTTCTTC.